This TCR beta chain was recovered during a study of blood T cell repertoires in COVID-19. The overall study: Spain, Italy and the United States supplied samples that represented acute and convalescent COVID-19.

Sequenced by immunoSEQ multiplex PCR; TCRdb stores in-frame clones only, minus some. Of around 55,000 clones in the sample, around nine tenths were seen once. The CDR3 covers 16 residues. Germline CDR1 reads SSHAT; CDR2 reads FNYEAQ (reference sequence). This clone appeared a single time. The junction does not match germline at one end; this may be a read error. The V gene is TRBV7-7, the J gene TRBJ2-5; 14 bases map to TRBD2. The sample taken for sequencing was peripheral blood. This TCR derives from a man aged 55-75 years with active COVID-19. CDR3 nucleotides: TGTGCTAGCAGCTCAGGACTAGCGGGAGGCGGGGAGACCCAGTACTTC. Encoded protein: CASSSGLAGGGETQYF.